What follows describes a single TCR beta chain. The antigen remains undetermined. This sample stems from a study of response to subunit inactivated influenza vaccine. Points from the study as a whole: It was the authors' suggestion that each seasonal influenza vaccination recruits few new T cells.

The V end was cut by 1 base, the J end by 1 base, with 19 bases between. Germline assignment: CDR1 MNHEY and CDR2 SVGEGT. The CDR3 extends over 18 amino acids. TCRdb called the RT-PCR reads again in MiXCR, with one record for every CDR3 protein. The table shows hundreds of thousands of distinct CDR3 sequences, with 25% occurring only once. The chain uses TRBV6-2 or TRBV6-3 and TRBJ1-1; D gene unclear. The sequencing here drew on CD4+ T cells sorted from PBMCs, taken 4 to 6 days after vaccination. The TCR was taken from a man aged 50 or older who received an inactivated influenza vaccine. The CDR3 spells CASSYFGWATQGNTEAFF. CDR3 in DNA: TGTGCCAGCAGTTACTTTGGTTGGGCCACCCAAGGGAACACTGAAGCTTTCTTT.